This T cell receptor beta chain is drawn from a study of T cell clonality in common variable immunodeficiency. Overall study results and limits: In common variable immunodeficiency, TCR beta chains reportedly carried fewer deletions and N-nucleotide insertions.

This clone was observed many times. Antigen: not known. The CDR3 end is not reached by the read, which stops 3 residues before it; the germline J gene fills it in. CDR3 size: 13 residues. Per germline, CDR1 GTSNPN and CDR2 SVGIG (reference sequence). TCRdb's table, derived via immunoSEQ multiplex PCR, lists solely in-frame clones and lacks some. Recorded here are approximately 40,000 clones, with no singletons, and the ten leading clones hold over 8%. Caucasian heritage predominated among both patients and controls. This receptor was obtained from a person aged 18 to 75 in good health. The sequenced sample consisted of peripheral blood mononuclear cells. V and J are TRBV30 and TRBJ2-2; D unclear. The CDR3 bases that were read are TGTGCCTGTAGGGCCCCTTCTAAGAGGAAG. This codes for CACRAPSKRK. The full CDR3 protein is CACRAPSKRKLFF. Supplemented by reference TRBV30 and TRBJ2-2, the full variable domain reads SQTIHQWPATLVQPVGSPLSLECTVEGTSNPNLYWYRQAAGRGLQLLFYSVGIGQISSEVPQNLSASRPQDRQFILSSKKLLLSDSGFYLCACRAPSKRKLFFGEGSRLTVL.